The rows below give T cell receptor beta chains drawn from one sample of a study of regulatory T cells in long-lasting Graves disease. MiXCR, run by TCRdb on the multiplex PCR reads, gives a single entry per CDR3 protein. The sample has roughly 700,000 distinct CDR3 sequences, approximately 29% seen once; the top ten hold 42%. Sequenced here: peripheral blood mononuclear cells (PBMCs), sampled when the disease was refractory, from a patient treated with antithyroid drugs. The receptors here all came from a female donor with Graves disease. Each CDR3 is given with its conserved first and last residue. Fields, in order: J gene, clone size, V gene, D gene, CDR3 DNA, CDR3 protein. The D gene is left open where the match is weak. Expanded clones get a size class; other rows say once, few or many, or leave the size out.

>TRBJ2-7|NA|TRBV11-2|TRBD1
TGTGCCAGCAGCTCCAACAGGGGGTGGGGGTTCTACGAGCAGTACTTC
CASSSNRGWGFYEQYF
>TRBJ1-1|NA|TRBV7-8|NA
TGTGCCAGCAGCTTAAAGCTCGGGGGCAGGAGCACTGAAGCTTTCTTT
CASSLKLGGRSTEAFF
>TRBJ2-7|few|TRBV2|NA
TGTGCCAGCAGTGGGACCGGGACCGCCTTATCTAGCTCCTACGAGCAGTACTTC
CASSGTGTALSSSYEQYF
>TRBJ1-2|NA|TRBV19|NA
TGTGCCAGTAACCTGGGCAGTGGGACAAACTATGGCTACACCTTC
CASNLGSGTNYGYTF
>TRBJ1-1|many|TRBV2|NA
TGTGCCAGCATCGAAGGGGGATGGACTGAAGCTTTCTTT
CASIEGGWTEAFF
>TRBJ1-6|NA|TRBV6-5|NA
TGTGCCAGCAGTTACTTCGTAGGACAGCTCACTAATTCACCCCTCCACTTT
CASSYFVGQLTNSPLHF
>TRBJ2-4|NA|TRBV12-3/TRBV12-4|TRBD1
TGTGCCAGCAGCCCTCGGACAGGGCTAAACATTCAGTACTTC
CASSPRTGLNIQYF
>TRBJ1-2|few|TRBV6-2/TRBV6-3|NA
TGTGCCAGCAGTTACGGGGGCGCTGGGGACTATGGCTACACCTTC
CASSYGGAGDYGYTF
>TRBJ1-4|once|TRBV11-2|TRBD1
TGTGCCAGCAGCTTGTTCTCCGGGGACAGAGATAATGAAAAACTGTTTTTT
CASSLFSGDRDNEKLFF
>TRBJ1-4|NA|TRBV14|NA
TGTGCCAGCAGCCAAGTGTGGGGGAAGGGATCTAATGAAAAACTGTTTTTT
CASSQVWGKGSNEKLFF
>TRBJ2-1|NA|TRBV2|NA
TGTGCCAGCAGTGTCACCGGCTCCTACAATGAGCAGTTCTTC
CASSVTGSYNEQFF
>TRBJ2-7|once|TRBV30|NA
TGTGCCTGGAGTGTACTCCAGGGACGGGACGAGCAGTACTTC
CAWSVLQGRDEQYF
>TRBJ1-6|NA|TRBV20-1|NA
TGCAGTGCTAGAGATCTTGAGGGGGTCTTCCTCCACTTT
CSARDLEGVFLHF
>TRBJ2-7|few|TRBV7-9|NA
TGTGCCAGCAGCTTAGCGGGGGCAGTGGAGCAGTACTTC
CASSLAGAVEQYF
>TRBJ1-1|NA|TRBV18|NA
TGTGCCAGCTCACCAAAAACACAGAACACTGAAGCTTTCTTT
CASSPKTQNTEAFF
>TRBJ1-2|NA|TRBV5-5|TRBD1
TGTGCCAGCAGCGGGGGACAGAGCCGAGGCTATGGCTACACCTTC
CASSGGQSRGYGYTF
>TRBJ2-7|NA|TRBV10-3|NA
TGTGCCACCACGGGGGATCTCGACTACGAGCAGTACTTC
CATTGDLDYEQYF
>TRBJ1-2|NA|TRBV6-5|NA
TGTGCCAGCAGTTCCCTTGGGTCTAACTATGGCTACACCTTC
CASSSLGSNYGYTF
>TRBJ1-2|many|TRBV5-1|NA
TGTGCCAGCAGCTTAAGGCAGGGTGGCTATGGCTACACCTTC
CASSLRQGGYGYTF
>TRBJ2-7|NA|TRBV3-1|TRBD1
TGTGCCAGCAGCCAAGAAGTGACAGGGTCCGGCTACGAGCAGTACTTC
CASSQEVTGSGYEQYF
>TRBJ1-1|many|TRBV12-3/TRBV12-4|TRBD1
TGTGCCAGCAGTCCCGAGGGACAGCAGAACACTGAAGCTTTCTTT
CASSPEGQQNTEAFF
>TRBJ2-7|NA|TRBV2|NA
TGTGCCAGCAGTGATTGGACGGGGAACGAGCAGTACTTC
CASSDWTGNEQYF
>TRBJ1-1|NA|TRBV29-1|TRBD1
TGCAGCGTGACAGGGCTTGGCACTGAAGCTTTCTTT
CSVTGLGTEAFF
>TRBJ1-4|many|TRBV6-2/TRBV6-3|NA
TGTGCCAGCAGTTACTCTGGACCGCCTAGGGAACTGTTTTTT
CASSYSGPPRELFF
>TRBJ1-1|NA|TRBV4-1|NA
TGCGCCAGCAGCCAAGTGACAGTCATGAACACTGAAGCTTTCTTT
CASSQVTVMNTEAFF
>TRBJ1-1|many|TRBV11-2|NA
TGTGCCAGCGGCCCATCCGGGCATTATGAAGCTTTCTTT
CASGPSGHYEAFF
>TRBJ1-5|few|TRBV19|NA
TGTGCCAGTAGTAACCGGGACTACAATCAGCCCCAGCATTTT
CASSNRDYNQPQHF
>TRBJ1-6|NA|TRBV28|NA
TGTGCCAGCAGGATGGACCTATCGGAGTCACCCCTCCACTTT
CASRMDLSESPLHF
>TRBJ1-5|few|TRBV28|NA
TGTGCCAGCAGTTTGGGCCTTGGGGCCGATAGCAATCAGCCCCAGCATTTT
CASSLGLGADSNQPQHF
>TRBJ1-5|many|TRBV24-1|TRBD1
TGTGCCACCAGTGACCAGGGGGCCGGTCAGCCCCAGCATTTT
CATSDQGAGQPQHF
>TRBJ2-7|NA|TRBV29-1|TRBD2
TGCAGCGTTGAAGAAGAGACTAGCGGGAGTTTACCCTACGAGCAGTACTTC
CSVEEETSGSLPYEQYF
>TRBJ1-1|NA|TRBV9|NA
TGTGCCAGCAGCGTCTACGGAGAGGACACTGAAGCTTTCTTT
CASSVYGEDTEAFF
>TRBJ2-7|few|TRBV20-1|TRBD2
TGCAGTGCTAGAGTTGGAAGAGTCGGAGGACTAGCGGCCTCCTACGAGCAGTACTTC
CSARVGRVGGLAASYEQYF
>TRBJ1-1|NA|TRBV12-3/TRBV12-4|TRBD1
TGTGCCAGCAGCCTAGGACAGGGGAGGTTCGGGAACACTGAAGCTTTCTTT
CASSLGQGRFGNTEAFF
>TRBJ1-1|NA|TRBV7-3|NA
TGTGCCAGCAGCTTAAATAGAGGCACTGAAGCTTTCTTT
CASSLNRGTEAFF
>TRBJ2-3|NA|TRBV12-3/TRBV12-4|NA
TGTGCCAGCAGTTCCCGAGGGGTTACTAGCACAGATACGCAGTATTTT
CASSSRGVTSTDTQYF
>TRBJ1-5|few|TRBV25-1|NA
TGTGCCAGCAGTGGACTTGGGGTTGGCAATCAGCCCCAGCATTTT
CASSGLGVGNQPQHF
>TRBJ1-1|NA|TRBV19|NA
TGTGCCAGTAGTCCTAGGACTCCACCGAACACTGAAGCTTTCTTT
CASSPRTPPNTEAFF
>TRBJ1-5|few|TRBV6-2/TRBV6-3|NA
TGTGCCAGCAGTGGGTCAATAGGGGGGGATCAGCCCCAGCATTTT
CASSGSIGGDQPQHF
>TRBJ1-5|NA|TRBV12-3/TRBV12-4|NA
TGTGCCAGCAGTTTAGTGGGGTTGAGCAATCAGCCCCAGCATTTT
CASSLVGLSNQPQHF
>TRBJ2-7|few|TRBV11-1|TRBD2
TGTGCCAGCAGCTTAGGAGCGGGAGCTGGCAACGAGCAGTACTTC
CASSLGAGAGNEQYF
>TRBJ1-2|few|TRBV4-1|NA
TGCGCCAGCAGCCAAGATCCAGAATATGGCTACACCTTC
CASSQDPEYGYTF
>TRBJ1-6|NA|TRBV20-1|NA
TGCGGTGCTAGAGAGGGGCGAAGGAATTCACCCCTCCACTTT
CGAREGRRNSPLHF
>TRBJ1-4|NA|TRBV29-1|NA
TGCAGCGTCGAGGGTCCTAATGAAAAACTGTTTTTT
CSVEGPNEKLFF
>TRBJ1-1|NA|TRBV12-3/TRBV12-4|NA
TGTGCCAGCACCGATCAGGGGATATTGGAAGCTTTCTTT
CASTDQGILEAFF
>TRBJ2-5|NA|TRBV10-3|TRBD1
TGTGCCATCAGTGGACAGGGGGCACAAGAGACCCAGTACTTC
CAISGQGAQETQYF
>TRBJ1-2|few|TRBV12-3/TRBV12-4|NA
TGTGCCAGCAGTTTAACAGGGTCGGATGGCTACACCTTC
CASSLTGSDGYTF
>TRBJ1-2|few|TRBV20-1|NA
TGCAGTGCAAGGACTAGGGGGGACTATGGCTACACCTTC
CSARTRGDYGYTF
>TRBJ1-2|once|TRBV28|TRBD1
TGTGCCAGCAGAAAGGGGGCAGGGGGCCGTGGCTACACCTTC
CASRKGAGGRGYTF
>TRBJ2-7|many|TRBV2|TRBD1
TGTGCCAGCAGTGGGGCCGGGACAGGGGGGTCCGAGCAGTACTTC
CASSGAGTGGSEQYF
>TRBJ2-7|few|TRBV6-1|TRBD1
TGTGCCAGCAGTGGACCCGGGACAGGTTTTCCCTACGAGCAGTACTTC
CASSGPGTGFPYEQYF
>TRBJ1-6|NA|TRBV3-1|NA
TGTGCCAGCAGCGTCTCCCTCGAAACCTATAATTCACCCCTCCACTTT
CASSVSLETYNSPLHF
>TRBJ1-2|few|TRBV5-1|TRBD1
TGCGCCAGCAGCGGAACGACAGGGTTCAACTATGGCTACACCTTC
CASSGTTGFNYGYTF
>TRBJ2-7|NA|TRBV6-1|TRBD2
TGTGCCAGCCGACTAGCTCCAGACTACGAGCAGTACTTC
CASRLAPDYEQYF
>TRBJ1-5|NA|TRBV28|NA
TGTGCCAGCAGTACGGTAGGGCAGGGAAGGGGATATAGCAATCAGCCCCAGCATTTT
CASSTVGQGRGYSNQPQHF
>TRBJ2-2|few|TRBV6-1|NA
TGTGCCAGCAGTGCTTCTAGGATCGGGGAGCTGTTTTTT
CASSASRIGELFF
>TRBJ1-1|many|TRBV6-1|TRBD1
TGTGCCAGCAGTACCAGACAGGGAAGATTGGAAGCTTTCTTT
CASSTRQGRLEAFF
>TRBJ2-7|once|TRBV20-1|TRBD1
TGCAGTGCGCGACAGGGGAGTGGGACCTCCTACGAGCAGTACTTC
CSARQGSGTSYEQYF
>TRBJ1-1|few|TRBV10-3|TRBD1
TGTGCCATCAGTTCCGTACAGGGGGGAAACACTGAAGCTTTCTTT
CAISSVQGGNTEAFF
>TRBJ1-6|NA|TRBV27|NA
TGTGCCAGCAGCCCCTGGCCAGGGGATAATTCACCCCTCCACTTT
CASSPWPGDNSPLHF